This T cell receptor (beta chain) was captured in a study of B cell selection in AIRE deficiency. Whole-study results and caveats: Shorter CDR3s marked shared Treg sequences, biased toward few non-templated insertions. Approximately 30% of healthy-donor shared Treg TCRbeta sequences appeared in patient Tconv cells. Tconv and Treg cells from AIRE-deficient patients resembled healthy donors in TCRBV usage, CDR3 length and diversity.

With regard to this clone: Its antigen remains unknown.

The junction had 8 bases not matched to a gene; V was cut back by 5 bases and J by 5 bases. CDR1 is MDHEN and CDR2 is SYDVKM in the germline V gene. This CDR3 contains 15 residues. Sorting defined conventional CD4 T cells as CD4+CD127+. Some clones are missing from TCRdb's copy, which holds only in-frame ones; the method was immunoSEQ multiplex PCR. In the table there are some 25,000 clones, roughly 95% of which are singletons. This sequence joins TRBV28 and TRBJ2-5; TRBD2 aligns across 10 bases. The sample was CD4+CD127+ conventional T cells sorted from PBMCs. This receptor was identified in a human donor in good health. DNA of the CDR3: TGTGCCAGCAGTATCTCAGCGGGAGGGGGGGAGACCCAGTACTTC. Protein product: CASSISAGGGETQYF.